Listed below are T cell receptor beta chains from one sample, sequenced in a study of vaccination effects on CD4 cells after COVID-19. Their specific antigens are unknown. Method: immunoSEQ multiplex PCR; TCRdb's copy keeps in-frame clones and lacks some. The data show 57,000 or so clones, with less than 80% seen just once and more than 3.5% held by the top ten. Here the sequenced sample was CD4+ T cells from PBMCs cultured without peptide, taken after COVID-19 vaccination. Receptor source: a human donor who received a COVID-19 vaccine. Both conserved end residues are part of each CDR3. Fields, in order: clone size, J gene, D gene, V gene, CDR3 protein, CDR3 DNA. D genes are given only for firm matches. Rows give clone size only sometimes, using once, few, many, or a class for an expanded clone.

size: NA; J: TRBJ2-7; D: NA; V: TRBV5-4; CDR3: CASSLERAGNEQYF; DNA: TGTGCCAGCAGCTTGGAGAGGGCAGGGAACGAGCAGTACTTC
size: NA; J: TRBJ2-2; D: NA; V: TRBV2; CDR3: CASSEGGVGGELFF; DNA: TGTGCCAGCAGTGAAGGGGGCGTCGGCGGGGAGCTGTTTTTT
size: NA; J: TRBJ1-1; D: TRBD1; V: TRBV6-5; CDR3: CASSSGTGMTEAFF; DNA: TGTGCCAGCAGCTCCGGGACAGGGATGACTGAAGCTTTCTTT
size: NA; J: TRBJ1-2; D: TRBD1; V: TRBV19; CDR3: CASSTSGTGMYGYTF; DNA: TGTGCCAGTAGTACTTCCGGGACAGGGATGTATGGCTACACCTTC
size: NA; J: TRBJ2-1; D: NA; V: TRBV19; CDR3: CASSIRDRQFF; DNA: TGTGCCAGTAGTATACGGGACCGACAGTTCTTC
size: NA; J: TRBJ2-3; D: NA; V: TRBV27; CDR3: CASSLRRGSSTDTQYF; DNA: TGTGCCAGCAGTTTAAGGCGGGGATCTAGCACAGATACGCAGTATTTT
size: once; J: TRBJ2-7; D: NA; V: TRBV5-4; CDR3: CASSLAGGLAGSYEQYF; DNA: TGTGCCAGCAGCTTGGCAGGGGGGCTAGCGGGCTCCTACGAGCAGTACTTC
size: NA; J: TRBJ2-7; D: TRBD2; V: TRBV7-2; CDR3: CASSYGLAGAPYEQYF; DNA: TGTGCCAGCAGCTACGGACTAGCGGGGGCCCCATACGAGCAGTACTTC
size: NA; J: TRBJ2-3; D: TRBD2; V: TRBV28; CDR3: CASRPRTSGTDTQYF; DNA: TGTGCCAGCAGGCCTAGGACTAGCGGGACAGATACGCAGTATTTT
size: NA; J: TRBJ1-4; D: NA; V: TRBV4-1; CDR3: CASRAGGGNEKLFF; DNA: TGCGCCAGCAGGGCCGGGGGTGGCAATGAAAAACTGTTTTTT
size: once; J: TRBJ1-5; D: TRBD1; V: TRBV28; CDR3: CASIGPSTGGISGQPQHF; DNA: TGTGCCAGCATCGGCCCCTCCACAGGGGGGATTTCTGGTCAGCCCCAGCATTTT
size: NA; J: TRBJ2-1; D: NA; V: TRBV5-1; CDR3: CASSQGVGPGNEQFF; DNA: TGCGCCAGCAGCCAAGGGGTAGGGCCGGGCAATGAGCAGTTCTTC
size: NA; J: TRBJ1-2; D: TRBD1; V: TRBV29-1; CDR3: CSAGQNYGYTF; DNA: TGCAGCGCGGGACAGAACTATGGCTACACCTTC
size: NA; J: TRBJ1-1; D: NA; V: TRBV3-1/TRBV3-2; CDR3: CASSQGAANTEAFF; DNA: TGTGCCAGCAGCCAAGGAGCGGCGAACACTGAAGCTTTCTTT
size: few; J: TRBJ1-1; D: NA; V: TRBV7-7; CDR3: CASSSDTNTEAFF; DNA: TGTGCTAGCAGCTCAGACACAAACACTGAAGCTTTCTTT
size: NA; J: TRBJ2-3; D: TRBD2; V: TRBV3-1/TRBV3-2; CDR3: CASSLSGLAGGPWTDTQYF; DNA: TGTGCCAGCAGCCTAAGCGGCCTAGCGGGGGGACCATGGACGGATACGCAGTATTTT
size: NA; J: TRBJ2-2; D: NA; V: TRBV4-1; CDR3: CASSRILFRASNTGELFF; DNA: TGCGCCAGCAGCCGCATTCTCTTCCGGGCCTCGAACACCGGGGAGCTGTTTTTT